This T cell receptor (beta chain) appears in the sequencing data of a study of Ad26.COV2.S vaccination and SARS-CoV-2 variants (dated by TCRdb to the early 2020s). In terms of the full investigation: Donors in the vaccine arm were drawn from COV1001, a phase I-IIa trial of Ad26.COV2.S in healthy adults that was multicentre, randomized, double-blind and placebo-controlled. Ad26.COV2.S was administered intramuscularly at a dose of 5x10^10 or 1x10^11 viral particles, either as one shot or as two shots given 56 days apart. TCRbeta repertoire sequencing served as the tool for gauging how specific and how broad the SARS-CoV-2-reactive T cell receptors were following Ad26.COV2.S vaccination. A total of 32 samples were included in the TCR-sequenced set, comprising roughly 19 Ad26.COV2.S vaccine recipients, 5 placebo recipients and 8 SARS-CoV-2 convalescent individuals. Trial participants were randomized into five groups of five: low-dose or high-dose Ad26.COV2.S given once or twice, or placebo on both occasions. Investigators remained blinded to trial group allocation during experiments and outcome assessment. What the study reported, not specific to this receptor: After vaccination, substantial breadth of spike-specific CD8+ and CD4+ T cell responses was reported. Higher spike-specific TCR breadth was observed in Ad26.COV2.S recipients than in placebo recipients (P = 0.0014). Vaccine and placebo recipients had comparable non-spike TCR breadth, which fits with the vaccine containing only spike. The study lacked the statistical power to compare responses across vaccine doses or regimens. It was noted by the authors that total T cell responses may have been underestimated by the TCR breadth and depth analyses.

The CDR3 runs 11 residues from the cysteine to the phenylalanine. The kept DNA is CDR3 alone, 33 bases in frame from the first base. The trim is 5 bases for V and 2 bases for J, with a gap of 6 bases between the germline ends. Via the germline V gene, CDR1 is SQVTM and CDR2 ANQGSEA. The treatment or condition label here, explained by the study, means: around 19 received Ad26.COV2.S at low or high dose, single or two shots; 5 received placebo; per-sample allocation not given. For vaccine and placebo recipients, repertoires were sequenced using samples collected on day 63 after the first injection. Between 29 July and 7 August 2020, Cohort 1b enrolled 25 adults aged 18-55 years at one site in Boston, USA. Ad26.COV2.S was a replication-incompetent adenovirus type 26 vector expressing a prefusion-stabilized SARS-CoV-2 spike protein from the original Wuhan strain. Comments on this clone: The specificity of this receptor is unknown. Nothing much larger sits one base from this clone, and base qualities are not available.

The immunoSEQ Assay was used to sequence TCRbeta CDR3 regions. After extraction, genomic DNA underwent amplification by bias-controlled multiplex PCR, followed by high-throughput sequencing. Per the original workflow: To quantify the absolute abundance of every unique TCRbeta CDR3 region, sequences were collapsed and filtered. T cell fraction was estimated by normalizing TCRbeta template counts to usable DNA, which was measured by amplifying reference genes present in all nucleated cells. Repertoire TCRs were annotated as SARS-CoV-2-specific when V gene, CDR3 amino acid sequence and J gene were exactly matched to a known reactive TCR set. The reference SARS-CoV-2 TCR set came from MIRA and was filtered for enrichment in COVID-19-positive ImmuneCODE repertoires, removing public or cross-reactive TCRs. Using the MIRA antigens, annotated TCRs were further analysed by specific ORF or by position within an ORF. Depth was the summed frequency of annotated unique rearrangements, while breadth was defined as annotated unique rearrangements over total unique productive rearrangements. TCR breadth was compared between groups using two-sided Wilcoxon rank-sum tests. The clones in this table, taken by TCRdb from immuneACCESS, are in-frame only. Not every clone is retained; where verified, under half of the shortfall comes from an unresolved V gene, and the cause of the rest is unknown. The V and J calls and clone size are taken from that table; D and trimming were inferred from the DNA. The sample data list 400,000 or so clones, and 80% to 90% of these were observed just once. 3.5% of the sample lies in the top ten.

The source of this sequence is a person aged 18-60 years who received the Ad26.COV2.S COVID-19 vaccine or a placebo. Recombination joined TRBV29-1 with TRBJ2-5; no D gene can be assigned with confidence. Sequenced here: peripheral blood, sampled in a trial of Ad26.COV2.S vaccine versus placebo. The nucleotides are TGCAGCGTTAAACATCAAGAGACCCAGTACTTC. It translates as CSVKHQETQYF.